A selection of T cell receptor beta chains follows, all from one sample in a study of blood T cell repertoires in COVID-19. TCRdb's table, derived via immunoSEQ multiplex PCR, lists solely in-frame clones and lacks some. This sample has roughly 130,000 clones, with 90% found just once. Sequencing was performed on peripheral blood. The receptors shown here come from a man between 50 and 59 years old with active COVID-19. The CDR3 runs from the conserved cysteine through the conserved F or W. Fields, in order: V gene, J gene, D gene, CDR3 DNA, CDR3 protein. A D gene is named only where the DNA matches it firmly.

>TRBV3-1/TRBV3-2|TRBJ2-5|TRBD1
TGTGCCAGCACCTCCTCCCGCAGGGGGCAAGGAGAGACCCAGTACTTC
CASTSSRRGQGETQYF
>TRBV18|TRBJ1-5|NA
TGTGCCAGCTCACCATCTTATAGCAATCAGCCCCAGCATTTT
CASSPSYSNQPQHF
>TRBV7-9|TRBJ1-2|TRBD1
TGTGCCAGCAGCCCGAGGGACAGGGGGCAACTAATTAACTATGGCTACACCTTC
CASSPRDRGQLINYGYTF
>TRBV5-1|TRBJ1-4|TRBD1
TGCGCCAGCAGCTTAAACGGCTGGACAGGGGTCTCTAATGAAAAACTGTTTTTT
CASSLNGWTGVSNEKLFF
>TRBV11-2|TRBJ2-7|NA
TGTGCCAGCAGCTTAAGCGCGGTCTACGAGCAGTACTTC
CASSLSAVYEQYF
>TRBV2|TRBJ2-7|TRBD1
TGTGCCAGCAGTGCCCCGGGACAGGGGGCCCTTGAGCAGTACTTC
CASSAPGQGALEQYF
>TRBV7-2|TRBJ2-2|NA
TGTGCCAGCACGCCGAGGCTTCTACGTGGGTCCGGGGAGCTGTTTTTT
CASTPRLLRGSGELFF
>TRBV20-1|TRBJ1-2|NA
TGCAGTGCTAGTTTCCTCAATAGTAACTATGGCTACACCTTC
CSASFLNSNYGYTF
>TRBV9|TRBJ2-3|NA
TGTGCCAGCAGCCCCCAAACGACTAGCACAGATACGCAGTATTTT
CASSPQTTSTDTQYF
>TRBV24-1|TRBJ1-6|NA
TGTGCCACCAGTGCGGCAGGGTGGGGACCCCTCCACTTT
CATSAAGWGPLHF
>TRBV5-4|TRBJ2-5|TRBD2
TGTGCCAGCAGCTGGACTAGCGGGGGCCCTTCGGGGACCCAGTACTTC
CASSWTSGGPSGTQYF
>TRBV5-1|TRBJ2-5|TRBD2
TGCGCCAGCAGCCTAACTAGCGGGGGTGGCCAAGAGACCCAGTACTTC
CASSLTSGGGQETQYF
>TRBV5-1|TRBJ2-3|TRBD2
TGCGCCAGCAGCTTGGCTGTTAGCGGGCATAGCACAGATACGCAGTATTTT
CASSLAVSGHSTDTQYF
>TRBV2|TRBJ2-3|TRBD2
TGTGCCAGCAGTAGACTAGCGGGGGGCACAGATACGCAGTATTTT
CASSRLAGGTDTQYF
>TRBV2|TRBJ1-1|TRBD1
TGTGCCAGCAAATTATCCGGGACAGGGGCCCGCATGAACACTGAAGCTTTCTTT
CASKLSGTGARMNTEAFF
>TRBV11-2|TRBJ2-4|TRBD1
TGTGCCAGCAGCTTAGTGGTGACAGGGGTTCTAGCCAAAAACATTCAGTACTTC
CASSLVVTGVLAKNIQYF
>TRBV24-1|TRBJ2-4|TRBD1
TGTGCCACCAGTGATCCCGCGGACAGGGTGGCGAACATTCAGTACTTC
CATSDPADRVANIQYF
>TRBV18|TRBJ1-2|TRBD1
TGTGCCAGCTCACCACAAACCATACAGGGGGCGGATGGCTACACCTTC
CASSPQTIQGADGYTF